The 13 T cell receptor beta chains reported below all come from one sample, sequenced in a study of blood T cell repertoires in COVID-19. Profiling relied on immunoSEQ multiplex PCR, and the TCRdb table lists in-frame clones only, not all of them. This sample has under 250,000 clones; around four fifths occur once, and the top ten carry 2.5% to 3%. Sequences were obtained from peripheral blood. The source of these receptors is a woman in her sixties or seventies with active or convalescent COVID-19.

The chain has TRBV30 and TRBJ1-1; unclear D gene. V was shortened by 4 bases and J by 4 bases, with 19 bases between the two germline ends. CDR3 length: 15 residues. Germline lookup yields CDR1 GTSNPN and CDR2 SVGIG (reference sequence). This chain's CDR3 is CAWKRAGAVGTEAFF. The DNA for the CDR3 is TGTGCCTGGAAAAGGGCGGGAGCAGTGGGCACTGAAGCTTTCTTT.

The J gene is TRBJ2-1, the V gene TRBV6-5; TRBD2 aligns across 9 bases. In germline, CDR1 is MNHEY, CDR2 SVGAGI. J lost 7 bases, V lost 2 bases, and 9 bases had no gene match. CDR3 length: 16 residues. CDR3 region: CASSYGGRALGNEQFF. The CDR3 DNA sequence: TGTGCCAGCAGTTACGGCGGGAGGGCCTTGGGGAATGAGCAGTTCTTC.

This clone was counted once. This chain joins TRBV6-5 and TRBJ1-1, with D maybe TRBD1 (6 bases). Germline V gene sequence: CDR1 MNHEY, CDR2 SVGAGI. The CDR3 contains 13 residues. Trimming removed 9 bases from V and 0 bases from J, with 11 bases in between. Here the CDR3 DNA reads TGTGCCAGACAGGGTGACATGAACACTGAAGCTTTCTTT. Amino acids: CARQGDMNTEAFF.

This chain joins TRBV5-1 and TRBJ1-4; TRBD1 matches 8 bases. Per germline, CDR1 SGHRS and CDR2 YFSETQ. V lost 6 bases and J lost 5; bases outside the gene matches: 3. This CDR3 spans 13 amino acids. The CDR3 here is CASTRGPNEKLFF. CDR3 coding DNA: TGCGCCAGCACCAGGGGGCCGAATGAAAAACTGTTTTTT.

This chain connects TRBV5-5 to TRBJ1-1, with D possibly being TRBD1 (5 bases). The CDR3 runs to 14 residues. Germline assignment: CDR1 SGHKS and CDR2 YYEKEE (reference sequence). V was pared by 3 bases and J by 1 base, with 10 bases between. CDR3 DNA sequence: TGTGCCAGCAGCTACTATACAGGGAACACTGAAGCTTTCTTT. Translating gives CASSYYTGNTEAFF.

V and J are TRBV4-1 and TRBJ2-3; 10 bases are shared with TRBD2. Trimming removed 8 bases from V and 5 bases from J; junction bases left unmatched: 10. CDR1 is MGHRA, CDR2 YSYEKL, per germline. This CDR3 is 15 amino acids long. CDR3 coding DNA: TGCGCCAGCGGGACTGCTAGCGGGAGTATAGATACGCAGTATTTT. The encoded protein is CASGTASGSIDTQYF.

The chain couples TRBV9 to TRBJ1-4, with unresolved D. In germline, CDR1 is SGDLS, CDR2 YYNGEE. V lost 0 bases and J 5 bases, leaving 14 bases between the germline ends. This CDR3 is 16 amino acids long. The CDR3 bases are TGTGCCAGCAGCGTAGATACGGGTGTTGTAAATGAAAAACTGTTTTTT. The encoded protein is CASSVDTGVVNEKLFF.

This clone was seen a handful of times. The V call is TRBV7-9, the J call TRBJ1-2; 11 nucleotides line up with TRBD1. V shed 3 bases, J shed 4 bases, and the junction held 10 bases outside the gene matches. Per the germline V gene, CDR1 is SEHNR and CDR2 is FQNEAQ (reference sequence). The CDR3 runs to 17 residues. CDR3 region: CASSFRTWGQGGYGYTF. The CDR3 nucleotides read TGTGCCAGCAGCTTCCGGACTTGGGGACAGGGGGGCTATGGCTACACCTTC.

This chain uses TRBV25-1 with TRBJ2-6; 9 nucleotides align to TRBD1. Per the germline V gene, CDR1 is MGHDK and CDR2 is SYGVNS. This CDR3 region has 17 residues. Losses at the gene ends were 2 bases for V and 2 bases for J; bases not matched to a gene: 4. The CDR3 DNA reads as TGTGCCAGCAGTGAAAGGACAGGGGCAACTGGGGCCAACGTCCTGACTTTC. Protein product: CASSERTGATGANVLTF. Filled out from reference TRBV25-1 and TRBJ2-6, the complete variable domain reads EADIYQTPRYLVIGTGKKITLECSQTMGHDKMYWYQQDPGMELHLIHYSYGVNSTEKGDLSSESTVSRIRTEHFPLTLESARPSHTSQYLCASSERTGATGANVLTFGAGSRLTVL.

This chain links TRBV28 with TRBJ2-3, with TRBD1 matching 10 bases. This CDR3 is built from 15 residues. Germline trimming cut 4 bases from V and 2 bases from J; bases unmatched to any gene: 3. CDR1 is MDHEN and CDR2 is SYDVKM in the germline V gene. CDR3 sequence reads: CASSYGTGDTDTQYF. The CDR3 nucleotides read TGTGCCAGCAGTTACGGGACAGGGGACACAGATACGCAGTATTTT.

This chain uses TRBV18 with TRBJ1-1, with 7 bases identical to TRBD1. The V gene's germline CDR1 is KGHSH and CDR2 LQKENI. The CDR3 contains 15 residues. Unmatched junction bases numbered 9, after V lost 3 bases and J lost 5 bases. The CDR3 region has the DNA TGTGCCAGCTCACCTCAACAGACAGGGTATACTGAAGCTTTCTTT. Translated: CASSPQQTGYTEAFF.

The rearrangement links TRBV30 to TRBJ1-1; D gene uncertain. V gave up 3 bases and J gave up 1 base, with 12 bases separating them. The CDR3 consists of 14 residues. The germline CDR1 and CDR2 sequences are GTSNPN and SVGIG (reference sequence). The DNA for the CDR3 is TGTGCCTGGAGACGTCCGGGAGGGAACACTGAAGCTTTCTTT. Translating gives CAWRRPGGNTEAFF.

The chain carries TRBV5-4 and TRBJ1-2; D call uncertain. Germline assignment: CDR1 SGHNT and CDR2 YYREEE (reference sequence). V lost 0 bases and J lost 3, with 6 bases in between. CDR3 length: 13 residues. The CDR3: CASSLGQYYGYTF. The CDR3 coding sequence is TGTGCCAGCAGCTTGGGCCAGTACTATGGCTACACCTTC.